The next 28 T cell receptor beta chains were all read from a single sample in a study of Tregs in tolerant kidney transplant recipients. The repertoire was sequenced with immunoSEQ multiplex PCR; TCRdb's copy has only in-frame clones and lacks some. The ten top clones account for about 7.6%, within a sample of 25,000 to 35,000 clones. Source: CD8+ T cells from blood, taken before the transplant. The receptors stem from a human donor who received a combined kidney and bone marrow transplant.

Comment on this clone: The read ends 3 residues before the CDR3 terminus; that terminus is restored from the germline J gene. This rearrangement joins TRBV7-9 to TRBJ1-2, with D unclear. The V and J ends lost 3 bases and 4 bases respectively, with 9 bases between them. The CDR3 covers 13 residues. Per germline, CDR1 SEHNR and CDR2 FQNEAQ (reference sequence). CDR3 DNA (partial): TGTGCCAGCAGCTTCGCAGATTCCTATGGC. This translates into CASSFADSYG. The whole CDR3 is CASSFADSYGYTF. The full variable domain, with the rest looked up from reference TRBV7-9 and TRBJ1-2, is DTGVSQNPRHKITKRGQNVTFRCDPISEHNRLYWYRQTLGQGPEFLTYFQNEAQLEKSRLLSDRFSAERPKGSFSTLEIQRTEQGDSAMYLCASSFADSYGYTFGSGTRLTVV.

Details on this clone: From the germline J gene comes the end of the CDR3, since the read stops 3 residues before it. The sample carries other DNA sequences with the same CDR3. This sequence joins TRBV28 and TRBJ2-7; tentatively, D is TRBD1 (5 bases). Germline V gene sequence: CDR1 MDHEN, CDR2 SYDVKM. The CDR3 covers 14 residues. Trimming took off 3 bases at V and 3 bases at J, with 12 bases between the two ends. CDR3 DNA (partial): TGTGCCAGCAGTTTGGGTCAGGGAAACTACGAG. Encoded protein: CASSLGQGNYE. The whole CDR3 sequence is CASSLGQGNYEQYF. Combining the CDR3 with reference TRBV28 and TRBJ2-7 gives the whole variable domain DVKVTQSSRYLVKRTGEKVFLECVQDMDHENMFWYRQDPGLGLRLIYFSYDVKMKEKGDIPEGYSVSREKKERFSLILESASTNQTSMYLCASSLGQGNYEQYFGPGTRLTVT.

CDR3 in amino acids: CVTTGGDTEAFF. Incomplete CDR3 DNA: TGTGTCACGACGGGAGGGGACACTGAA. The gene calls are TRBV19 and TRBJ1-1; tentative D call: TRBD1 (5 bases). The read gets to within 3 residues of the CDR3 end, and the germline J gene fills in the rest. The CDR3 consists of 12 residues. Germline CDR1 is LNHDA and CDR2 is SQIVND (reference sequence).

The sequenced CDR3 bases are TGTGCCAGCTCACTTCAGGACAGCCTAGACTATGGC. Encoded protein: CASSLQDSLDYG. The complete CDR3 sequence is CASSLQDSLDYGYTF. The V and J genes are TRBV18 and TRBJ1-2, with a weak D call TRBD1 (6 bases). Sequencing ends 3 residues short of the CDR3 end; the germline J gene provides the rest. Looked up from germline, CDR1 is KGHSH and CDR2 is LQKENI. V was cut by 4 bases and J by 3 bases, with 15 bases left in between. The CDR3 length is 15 residues.

Notes on this clone: The CDR3 end lies 3 residues beyond the end of the read and is filled in from the germline J gene. The chain joins TRBV19 to TRBJ1-4, with TRBD1 as a possible D gene (5 bases). Germline-derived CDR1 and CDR2 are LNHDA and SQIVND (reference sequence). Trimming pared 4 bases from V and 7 bases from J, leaving 16 bases between. The CDR3 sequence is 15 residues long. CDR3 sequence reads: CASSTSGGELEKLFF. Partial CDR3 DNA: TGTGCCAGTAGTACCTCCGGGGGGGAGCTTGAAAAA.

Notes on this clone: Coverage ceases 3 residues before the CDR3 finishes, and the germline J gene fills in the end. The chain has TRBV19 and TRBJ1-1; 7 bases are shared with TRBD1. The CDR3 has 13 residues. CDR1 LNHDA and CDR2 SQIVND come from the germline V gene (reference sequence). V dropped 6 bases and J dropped 5; count of bases not matched to a gene: 6. CDR3 protein: CASRKQGLTEAFF. CDR3 bases read: TGTGCCAGTAGGAAACAGGGGTTGACTGAA.

Comment on this clone: The CDR3 is cut off 3 residues early in the read; its end comes from the germline J gene. V is TRBV13 and J is TRBJ2-3; 7 positions match TRBD2. Germline assignment: CDR1 PRHDT and CDR2 FYEKMQ (reference sequence). The CDR3 runs to 14 residues. CDR3 amino acids: CASSTQTSSGPQYF. The part of the CDR3 DNA that was read is TGTGCCAGCAGCACCCAGACTTCTAGCGGCCCG.

Worth noting for this clone: The sequenced fragment ends 3 residues before the CDR3 boundary, so the rest is inferred from the germline J gene. This chain connects TRBV30 to TRBJ2-7; D is uncertain. CDR1 and CDR2 from the germline V gene are GTSNPN and SVGIG (reference sequence). The CDR3 contains 14 residues. Trimming removed 4 bases from V and 4 bases from J, with 17 bases in between. CDR3 in amino acids: CAWKALPSRYEQYF. The covered CDR3 bases are TGTGCCTGGAAAGCGCTACCATCCAGATACGAG.

A note on this clone: The read ends 3 residues shy of where the CDR3 ends; the end is completed using the germline J gene. The V call is TRBV7-9, the J call TRBJ2-7, with a possible D match to TRBD2 (6 bases). V was pared by 5 bases and J by 4 bases, with 12 bases between. Germline V gives CDR1 SEHNR, CDR2 FQNEAQ (reference sequence). The CDR3 spans 13 residues. CDR3 bases read: TGTGCCAGCAGCCCTAGGGACTTTTACGAG. Residues: CASSPRDFYE. The CDR3 in full is CASSPRDFYEQYF.

A note on this clone: The sequence runs out 3 residues before the end of the CDR3; the remainder is reconstructed from the germline J gene. The J gene is TRBJ2-7, the V gene TRBV19; D may be TRBD2 (6 bases). The CDR3 spans 14 residues. The germline V gene has CDR1 LNHDA and CDR2 SQIVND (reference sequence). The V end lost 3 bases, the J end lost 6 bases, and 15 bases lay between the germline ends. The CDR3: CASSMGGIASEQYF. CDR3 bases read: TGTGCCAGTAGTATGGGGGGAATAGCGAGCGAG.

Remarks on this clone: Sequencing ends 3 residues short of the CDR3 end; the germline J gene provides the rest. This chain connects TRBV2 to TRBJ2-1; D is possibly TRBD2 (5 bases). The CDR3 runs to 10 residues. Germline V CDR1 and CDR2: SNHLY, FYNNEI. Trimming took off 10 bases at V and 9 bases at J, with 10 bases between the two ends. Incomplete CDR3 DNA: TGTGCCATGTTAGAGGGTGAG. Amino acids: CAMLEGE. The entire CDR3 protein is CAMLEGEQFF.

For this clone: The read falls 3 residues short of the CDR3 end, and the missing part is taken from the germline J gene. The chain employs TRBV20-1 and TRBJ2-3; TRBD2 matches 11 bases. J gave up 2 bases and V 1 base, and 5 bases lay outside the gene matches. Germline-derived CDR1 and CDR2 are DFQATT and SNEGSKA (reference sequence). CDR3 length: 16 residues. The CDR3 loop is CSARGLAGGDTDTQYF. The sequenced part of the CDR3 DNA is TGCAGTGCTAGAGGGCTAGCGGGAGGTGACACAGATACG.

Of note for this clone: The read halts 3 residues ahead of the CDR3 end, with the missing end drawn from the germline J gene. The chain carries TRBV7-6 and TRBJ2-2; 9 bases fit TRBD1. Germline trimming cut 4 bases from V and 4 bases from J; bases unmatched to any gene: 4. This CDR3 has 15 amino acids. Per germline, CDR1 SGHVS and CDR2 FNYEAQ. CDR3 in amino acids: CASSYDRGGTGELFF. The DNA read from the CDR3 is TGTGCCAGCAGCTACGACAGGGGGGGCACCGGGGAG.

Incomplete CDR3 DNA: TGTGCCAGTAGTATAGGCGGGGCCTCTGGAAACACC. This gives the protein CASSIGGASGNT. The entire CDR3 protein is CASSIGGASGNTIYF. The chain uses TRBV19 and TRBJ1-3; a possible D gene is TRBD1 (5 bases). The DNA ends 3 residues before the CDR3 does, and the rest of the CDR3 is filled in from the germline J gene. CDR3 length: 15 amino acids. Germline assignment: CDR1 LNHDA and CDR2 SQIVND (reference sequence). The germline V and J ends were trimmed by 1 base and 0 bases, with 7 bases remaining between them.

The sequenced part of the CDR3 DNA is TGTGCCAGCAGCTTCCGACTAGCGGGAGACAATGAG. This sequence encodes CASSFRLAGDNE. The entire CDR3 reads CASSFRLAGDNEQFF. The chain has TRBV7-6 and TRBJ2-1; 12 bases line up with TRBD2. The CDR3 end falls 3 residues outside the read, so it is completed with the germline J gene. This CDR3 contains 15 residues. V gave up 3 bases and J gave up 5 bases; unmatched junction bases: 2. Germline CDR1 reads SGHVS; CDR2 reads FNYEAQ.

Points on this clone: The read falls 3 residues short of the CDR3 end, and the missing part is taken from the germline J gene. The gene calls are TRBV5-5 and TRBJ2-7, with D possibly being TRBD1 (5 bases). Germline V gene data show CDR1 as SGHKS and CDR2 as YYEKEE (reference sequence). This CDR3 has 13 residues. Trimming shortened V by 2 bases and J by 0 bases, and 6 bases separated the two germline ends. The CDR3 loop is CASSFQGSYEQYF. Partial CDR3 DNA: TGTGCCAGCAGCTTCCAGGGCTCCTACGAG. Looking up the rest from reference TRBV5-5 and TRBJ2-7 gives the full variable domain: DAGVTQSPTHLIKTRGQQVTLRCSPISGHKSVSWYQQVLGQGPQFIFQYYEKEERGRGNFPDRFSARQFPNYSSELNVNALLLGDSALYLCASSFQGSYEQYFGPGTRLTVT.

A word on this clone: The read ends 3 residues before the CDR3 terminus; that terminus is restored from the germline J gene. V is TRBV7-2 and J is TRBJ1-1, with 8 bases that match TRBD1. CDR3 length: 14 amino acids. Germline CDR1 and CDR2: SGHTA and FQGNSA. V was clipped by 0 bases and J by 6 bases; unmatched bases: 3. The CDR3 loop reads CASSLAGTGSEAFF. The part of the CDR3 DNA that was read is TGTGCCAGCAGCTTAGCGGGGACAGGATCTGAA.

About this clone: Coverage ceases 3 residues before the CDR3 finishes, and the germline J gene fills in the end. The chain uses TRBV5-1 and TRBJ1-1, with TRBD1 identical over 9 bases. The CDR3 covers 15 residues. V shed 4 bases, J shed 6 bases, and the junction held 10 bases outside the gene matches. Germline V gene data show CDR1 as SGHRS and CDR2 as YFSETQ. The DNA read from the CDR3 is TGCGCCAGCAGCGTAGCCGGGACAGGGAGGGCTGAA. Translation gives CASSVAGTGRAE. Given in full, the CDR3 is CASSVAGTGRAEAFF.

Comments on this clone: The read falls 3 residues short of the CDR3 end, and the missing part is taken from the germline J gene. V usage is TRBV30 and J usage is TRBJ2-7; 8 nucleotides agree with TRBD1. Trimming at V came to 2 bases and at J to 4 bases, leaving 10 bases not matched to a gene. CDR3 length equals 15 residues. CDR1 is GTSNPN and CDR2 is SVGIG in the germline V gene (reference sequence). CDR3 amino acids: CAWSSRGRSPYEQYF. CDR3 DNA (partial): TGTGCCTGGAGTTCCAGGGGGCGCAGCCCTTACGAG.

As concerns this clone: The read is 3 residues too short to cover the CDR3 end, so that end is filled in from the germline J gene. The chain links TRBV6-4 to TRBJ1-6; 7 bases are shared with TRBD1. CDR3 length: 16 amino acids. In germline, CDR1 is MRHNA, CDR2 SNTAGT. The V gene end was trimmed by 2 bases and the J gene end by 4 bases; junction bases not matched to a gene: 5. The sequenced part of the CDR3 DNA is TGTGCCAGCAGTGACAGTACAGGGGATTATAATTCACCC. Its translation: CASSDSTGDYNSP. The entire CDR3 protein is CASSDSTGDYNSPLHF.

Notes on this clone: The read terminates 3 residues before the CDR3 end, so the remaining end is supplied by the germline J gene. The chain has TRBV5-6 and TRBJ1-2, with a possible D match to TRBD1 (5 bases). The V end lost 3 bases, the J end lost 3 bases, and 12 bases lay between the germline ends. This CDR3 comprises 14 residues. Germline CDR1 and CDR2: SGHDT and YYEEEE. The CDR3 loop reads CASSWTGVDYGYTF. The CDR3 DNA, read in part, is TGTGCCAGCAGCTGGACGGGGGTGGACTATGGC.

About this clone: The CDR3 end falls 3 residues outside the read, so it is completed with the germline J gene. The J gene is TRBJ2-1, the V gene TRBV7-9; D perhaps matches TRBD2 (6 bases). The CDR3 covers 13 residues. V was shortened by 5 bases and J by 5 bases, with 10 bases between the two germline ends. Germline assignment: CDR1 SEHNR and CDR2 FQNEAQ (reference sequence). The DNA read from the CDR3 is TGTGCCAGCAGCCCTGGGACTGACAATGAG. It encodes CASSPGTDNE. The complete CDR3 sequence is CASSPGTDNEQFF.

Details on this clone: The observed sequence ends 3 residues before the CDR3 terminus, with the missing tail filled in from the germline J gene. This chain uses TRBV30 with TRBJ2-7; D is unclear. The CDR3 sequence is 12 residues long. The germline CDR1 and CDR2 sequences are GTSNPN and SVGIG (reference sequence). Trimming removed 3 bases from V and 0 bases from J, with 6 bases in between. The DNA read from the CDR3 is TGTGCCTGGAGCGCGAGCTCCTACGAG. Amino acid sequence: CAWSASSYE. In full, the CDR3 reads CAWSASSYEQYF.

With respect to this clone: The read comes to an end 3 residues before the CDR3 does, leaving the germline J gene to fill in the end. This sequence joins TRBV13 and TRBJ2-1; a weak D match, TRBD2 (5 bases). V was shortened by 5 bases and J by 0 bases, with 14 bases between the two germline ends. This CDR3 has 16 amino acids. Germline-derived CDR1 and CDR2 are PRHDT and FYEKMQ (reference sequence). The CDR3 reads CASSPGGLGSYNEQFF. The DNA read from the CDR3 is TGTGCCAGCAGCCCCGGCGGGCTTGGCTCCTACAATGAG.

About this clone itself: The read gets to within 3 residues of the CDR3 end, and the germline J gene fills in the rest. The rearrangement joins TRBV19 to TRBJ2-2, with TRBD2 identical over 14 bases. CDR1 and CDR2 (germline): LNHDA, SQIVND (reference sequence). The CDR3 spans 17 residues. J gave up 7 bases and V 3 bases, and 7 bases lay outside the gene matches. The CDR3 loop reads CASSILWTSGRNGELFF. CDR3 DNA (partial): TGTGCCAGTAGTATTCTCTGGACTAGCGGGAGGAACGGGGAG.

Details on this clone: The read terminates 3 residues ahead of where the CDR3 ends, so the germline J gene completes it. This chain joins TRBV19 and TRBJ1-2; the D is unclear. Germline CDR1 and CDR2: LNHDA and SQIVND (reference sequence). This CDR3 region has 12 residues. The CDR3 spells CASSRDLFGYTF. The CDR3 bases that were read are TGTGCCAGTAGCCGCGATTTGTTCGGC. Full variable domain (missing parts from reference TRBV19 and TRBJ1-2): DGGITQSPKYLFRKEGQNVTLSCEQNLNHDAMYWYRQDPGQGLRLIYYSQIVNDFQKGDIAEGYSVSREKKESFPLTVTSAQKNPTAFYLCASSRDLFGYTFGSGTRLTVV.

As for this clone: The CDR3 extends 3 residues past the end of the read, so its final part is completed from the germline J gene. The genes are TRBV13 and TRBJ1-2, with D unclear. CDR1 is PRHDT and CDR2 is FYEKMQ in the germline V gene (reference sequence). The CDR3 covers 13 residues. Between the trimmed V and J ends, which lost 2 bases and 3 bases, there was a span of 7 bases. The CDR3 sequence is CASSLLSYYGYTF. The CDR3 DNA, read in part, is TGTGCCAGCAGCTTATTGTCCTACTATGGC.

On this clone itself: The read finishes 3 residues shy of the CDR3 end, and the germline J gene is used to complete it. V gene TRBV19 combines with J gene TRBJ2-7; possible D gene TRBD1, 5 bases. The CDR3 is 16 residues long. Germline CDR1 reads LNHDA; CDR2 reads SQIVND (reference sequence). Trimming pared 4 bases from V and 0 bases from J, leaving 16 bases between. CDR3 DNA, as far as it was read: TGTGCCAGTAGTACCCCACCGACAGATTTCTCCTACGAG. Its protein product is CASSTPPTDFSYE. Given in full, the CDR3 is CASSTPPTDFSYEQYF.